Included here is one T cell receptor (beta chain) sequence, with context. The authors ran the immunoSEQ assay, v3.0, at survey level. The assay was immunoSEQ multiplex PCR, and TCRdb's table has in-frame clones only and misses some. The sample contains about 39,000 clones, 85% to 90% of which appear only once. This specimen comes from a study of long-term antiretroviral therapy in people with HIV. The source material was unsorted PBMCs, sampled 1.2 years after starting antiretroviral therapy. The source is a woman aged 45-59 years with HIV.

CDR3 DNA: TGTGCCAGCAGCCCCCCGGACAATGAGCAGTTCTTC. It codes for CASSPPDNEQFF. The rearrangement joins TRBV27 to TRBJ2-1; D is ambiguous. Germline V CDR1 and CDR2: MNHEY, SMNVEV (reference sequence). This CDR3 has 12 amino acids. V was shortened by 6 bases and J by 5 bases, with 8 bases between the two germline ends.